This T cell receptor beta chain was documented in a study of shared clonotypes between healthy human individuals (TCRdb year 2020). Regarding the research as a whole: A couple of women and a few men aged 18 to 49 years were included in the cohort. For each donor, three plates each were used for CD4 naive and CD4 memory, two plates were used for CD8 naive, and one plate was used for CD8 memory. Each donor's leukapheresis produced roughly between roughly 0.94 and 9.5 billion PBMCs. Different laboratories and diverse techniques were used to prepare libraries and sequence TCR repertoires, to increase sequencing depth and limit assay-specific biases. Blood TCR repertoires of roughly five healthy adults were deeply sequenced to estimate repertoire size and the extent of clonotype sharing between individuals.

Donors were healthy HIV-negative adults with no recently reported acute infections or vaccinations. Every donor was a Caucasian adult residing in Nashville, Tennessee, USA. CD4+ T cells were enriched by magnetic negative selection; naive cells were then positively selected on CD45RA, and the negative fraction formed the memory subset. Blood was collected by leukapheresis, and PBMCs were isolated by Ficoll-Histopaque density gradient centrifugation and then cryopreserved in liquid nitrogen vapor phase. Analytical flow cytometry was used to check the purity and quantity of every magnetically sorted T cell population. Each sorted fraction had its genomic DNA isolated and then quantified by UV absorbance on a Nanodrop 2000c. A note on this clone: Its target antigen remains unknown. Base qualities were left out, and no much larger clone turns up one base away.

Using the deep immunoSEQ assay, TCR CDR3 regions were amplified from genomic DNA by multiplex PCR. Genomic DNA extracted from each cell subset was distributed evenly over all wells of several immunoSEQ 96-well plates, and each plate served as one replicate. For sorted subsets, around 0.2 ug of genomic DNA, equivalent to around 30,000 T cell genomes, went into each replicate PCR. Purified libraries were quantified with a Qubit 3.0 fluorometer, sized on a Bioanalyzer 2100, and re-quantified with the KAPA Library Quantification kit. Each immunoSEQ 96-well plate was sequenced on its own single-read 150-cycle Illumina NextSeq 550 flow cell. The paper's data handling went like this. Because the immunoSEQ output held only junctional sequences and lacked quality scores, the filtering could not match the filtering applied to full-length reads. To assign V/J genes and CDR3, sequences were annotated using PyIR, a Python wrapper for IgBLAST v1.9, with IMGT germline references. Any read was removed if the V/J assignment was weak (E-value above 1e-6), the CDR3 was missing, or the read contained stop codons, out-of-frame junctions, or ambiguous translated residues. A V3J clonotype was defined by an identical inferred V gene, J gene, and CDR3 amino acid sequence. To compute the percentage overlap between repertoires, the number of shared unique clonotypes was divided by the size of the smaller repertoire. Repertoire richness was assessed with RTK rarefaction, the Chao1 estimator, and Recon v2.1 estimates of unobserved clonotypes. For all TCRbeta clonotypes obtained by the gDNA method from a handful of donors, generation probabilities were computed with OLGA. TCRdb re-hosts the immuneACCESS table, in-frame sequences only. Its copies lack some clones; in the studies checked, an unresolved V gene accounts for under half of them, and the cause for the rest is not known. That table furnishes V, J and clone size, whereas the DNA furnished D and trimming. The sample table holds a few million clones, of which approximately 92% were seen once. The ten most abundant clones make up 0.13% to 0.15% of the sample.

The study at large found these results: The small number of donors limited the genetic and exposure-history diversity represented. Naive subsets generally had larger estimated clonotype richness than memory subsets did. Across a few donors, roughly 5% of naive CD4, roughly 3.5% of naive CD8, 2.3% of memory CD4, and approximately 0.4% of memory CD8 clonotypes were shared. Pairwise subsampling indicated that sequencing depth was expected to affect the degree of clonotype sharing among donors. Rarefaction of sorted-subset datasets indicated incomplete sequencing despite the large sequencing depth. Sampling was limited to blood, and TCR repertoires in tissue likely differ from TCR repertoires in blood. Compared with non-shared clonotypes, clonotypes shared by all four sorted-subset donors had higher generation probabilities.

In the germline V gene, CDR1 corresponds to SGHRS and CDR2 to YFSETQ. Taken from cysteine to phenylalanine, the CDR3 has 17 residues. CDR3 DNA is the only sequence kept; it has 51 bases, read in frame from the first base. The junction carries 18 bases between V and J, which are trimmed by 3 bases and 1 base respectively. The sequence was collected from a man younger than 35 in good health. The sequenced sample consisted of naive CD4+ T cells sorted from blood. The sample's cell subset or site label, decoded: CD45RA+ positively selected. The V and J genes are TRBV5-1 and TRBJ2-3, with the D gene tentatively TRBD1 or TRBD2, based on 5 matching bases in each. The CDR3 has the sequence CASSWDRGGRRTDTQYF. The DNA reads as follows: TGCGCCAGCAGCTGGGATCGGGGCGGGCGACGCACAGATACGCAGTATTTT.